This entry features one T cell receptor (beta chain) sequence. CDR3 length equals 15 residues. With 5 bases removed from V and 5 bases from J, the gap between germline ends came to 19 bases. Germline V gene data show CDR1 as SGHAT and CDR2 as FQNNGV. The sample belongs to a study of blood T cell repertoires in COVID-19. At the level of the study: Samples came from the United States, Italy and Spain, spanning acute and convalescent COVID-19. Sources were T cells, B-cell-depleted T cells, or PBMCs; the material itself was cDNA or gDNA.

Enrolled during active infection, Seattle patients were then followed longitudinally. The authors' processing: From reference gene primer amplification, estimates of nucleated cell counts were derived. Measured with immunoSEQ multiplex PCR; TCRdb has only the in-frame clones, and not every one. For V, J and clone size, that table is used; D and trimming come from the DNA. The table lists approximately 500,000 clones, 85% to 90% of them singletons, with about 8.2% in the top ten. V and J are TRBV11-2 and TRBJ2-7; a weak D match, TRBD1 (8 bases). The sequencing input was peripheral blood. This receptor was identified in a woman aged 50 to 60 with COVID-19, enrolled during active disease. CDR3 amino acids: CASSTRTGTNNEQYF. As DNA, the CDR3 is TGTGCCAGCAGCACTCGGACAGGGACTAACAACGAGCAGTACTTC.